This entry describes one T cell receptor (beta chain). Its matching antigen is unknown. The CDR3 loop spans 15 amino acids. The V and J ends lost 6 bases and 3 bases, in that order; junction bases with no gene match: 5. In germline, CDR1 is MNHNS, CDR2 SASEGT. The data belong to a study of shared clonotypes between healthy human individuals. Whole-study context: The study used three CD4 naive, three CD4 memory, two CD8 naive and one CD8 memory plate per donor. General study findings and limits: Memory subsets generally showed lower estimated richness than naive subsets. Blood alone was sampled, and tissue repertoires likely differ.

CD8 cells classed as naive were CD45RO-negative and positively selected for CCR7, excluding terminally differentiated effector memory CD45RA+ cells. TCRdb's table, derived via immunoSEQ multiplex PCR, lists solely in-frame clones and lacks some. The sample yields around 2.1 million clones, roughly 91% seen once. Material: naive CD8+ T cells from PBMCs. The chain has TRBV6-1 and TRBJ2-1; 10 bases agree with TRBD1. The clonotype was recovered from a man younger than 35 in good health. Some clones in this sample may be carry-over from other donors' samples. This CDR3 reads CASRRDRGVYNEQFF. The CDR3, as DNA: TGTGCCAGCAGGAGGGACAGGGGAGTCTACAATGAGCAGTTCTTC.